The clone carrying this TCR beta chain was recorded a few times. This CDR3 is 12 amino acids long. V gave up 4 bases and J gave up 2 bases, with 8 bases separating them. Looked up from germline, CDR1 is SQVTM and CDR2 is ANQGSEA. This entry belongs to a study of human T cells and chemical hapten exposure. Total RNA was isolated from unfractionated whole blood. TCRdb itself ran the 5' RACE reads through MiXCR, one entry per CDR3 protein. The data show about 81,000 distinct CDR3 sequences, roughly 8% seen once. The sequence was collected from a male donor in good health. The genes are TRBV29-1 and TRBJ2-5, with a weak D call TRBD1 (6 bases). For the CDR3, the DNA is TGCAGCGTTGCAGGGGCGCAAGAGACCCAGTACTTC. As protein: CSVAGAQETQYF. The full variable domain, rest sourced from reference TRBV29-1 and TRBJ2-5, is SAVISQKPSRDICQRGTSLTIQCQVDSQVTMMFWYRQQPGQSLTLIATANQGSEATYESGFVIDKFPISRPNLTFSTLTVSNMSPEDSSIYLCSVAGAQETQYFGPGTRLLVL.